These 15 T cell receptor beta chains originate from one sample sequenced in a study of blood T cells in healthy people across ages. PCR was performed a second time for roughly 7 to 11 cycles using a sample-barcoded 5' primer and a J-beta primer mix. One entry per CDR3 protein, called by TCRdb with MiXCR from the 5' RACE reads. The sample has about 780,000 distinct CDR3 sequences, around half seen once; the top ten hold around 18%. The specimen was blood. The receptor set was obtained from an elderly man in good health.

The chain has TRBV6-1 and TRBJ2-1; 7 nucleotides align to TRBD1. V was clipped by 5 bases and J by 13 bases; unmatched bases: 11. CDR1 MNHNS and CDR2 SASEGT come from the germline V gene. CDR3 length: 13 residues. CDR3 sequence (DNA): TGTGCCAGCAGTCAGACAGGGTTGGAGACCCAGTTCTTC. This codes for CASSQTGLETQFF.

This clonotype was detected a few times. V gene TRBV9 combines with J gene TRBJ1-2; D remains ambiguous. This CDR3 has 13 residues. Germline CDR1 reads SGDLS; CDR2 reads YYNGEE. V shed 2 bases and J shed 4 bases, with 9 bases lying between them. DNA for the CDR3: TGTGCCAGCAGCGTCACCCTAGCCTATGGCTACACCTTC. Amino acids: CASSVTLAYGYTF.

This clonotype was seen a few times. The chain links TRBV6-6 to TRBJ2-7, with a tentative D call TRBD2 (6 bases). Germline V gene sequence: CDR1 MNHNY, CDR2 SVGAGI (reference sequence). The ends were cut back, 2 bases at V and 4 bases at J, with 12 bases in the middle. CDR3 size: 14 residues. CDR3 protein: CASSYGGSRYEQYF. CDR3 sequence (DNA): TGTGCCAGCAGTTACGGGGGGTCCAGATACGAGCAGTACTTC.

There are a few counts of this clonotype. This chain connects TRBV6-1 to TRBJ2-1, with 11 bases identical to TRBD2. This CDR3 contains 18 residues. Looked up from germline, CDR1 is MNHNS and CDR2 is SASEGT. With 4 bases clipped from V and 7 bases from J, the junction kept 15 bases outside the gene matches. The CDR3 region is CASSVGLAGGRGRNEQFF. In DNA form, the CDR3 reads TGTGCCAGCAGTGTCGGCCTAGCGGGAGGAAGGGGGAGAAATGAGCAGTTCTTC.

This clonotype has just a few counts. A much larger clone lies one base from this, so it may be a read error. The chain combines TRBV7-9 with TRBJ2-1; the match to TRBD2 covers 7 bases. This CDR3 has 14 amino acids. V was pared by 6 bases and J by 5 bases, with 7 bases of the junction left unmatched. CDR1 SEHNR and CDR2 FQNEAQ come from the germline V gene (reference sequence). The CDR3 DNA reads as TGTGCCAGCAGTGCGACTAGCCAAAACAATGAGCAGTTCTTC. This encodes CASSATSQNNEQFF.

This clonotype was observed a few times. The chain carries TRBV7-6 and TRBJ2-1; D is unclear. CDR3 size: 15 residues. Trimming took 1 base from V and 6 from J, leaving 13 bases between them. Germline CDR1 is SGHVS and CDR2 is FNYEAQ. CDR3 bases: TGTGCCAGCAGCTTAGGCGCAGGTTCCCCCAATGAGCAGTTCTTC. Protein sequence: CASSLGAGSPNEQFF.

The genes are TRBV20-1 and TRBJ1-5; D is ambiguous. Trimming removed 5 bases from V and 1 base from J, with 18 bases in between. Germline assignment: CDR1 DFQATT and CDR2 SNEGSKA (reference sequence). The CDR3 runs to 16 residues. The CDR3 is CSAARSGVQSNQPQHF. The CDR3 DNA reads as TGCAGTGCTGCCCGTTCCGGGGTCCAGAGCAATCAGCCCCAGCATTTT.

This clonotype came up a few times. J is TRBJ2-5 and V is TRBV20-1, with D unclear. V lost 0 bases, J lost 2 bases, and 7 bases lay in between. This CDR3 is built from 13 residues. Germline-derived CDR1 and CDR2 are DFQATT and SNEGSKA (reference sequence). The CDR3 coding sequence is TGCAGTGCTAGAGATGCCGGGCAAGAGACCCAGTACTTC. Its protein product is CSARDAGQETQYF.

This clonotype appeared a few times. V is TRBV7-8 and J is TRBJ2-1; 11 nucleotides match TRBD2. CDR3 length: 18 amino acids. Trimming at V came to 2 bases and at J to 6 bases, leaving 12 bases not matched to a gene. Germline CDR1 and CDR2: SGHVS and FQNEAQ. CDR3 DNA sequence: TGTGCCAGCAGCTTAAAGGTGGCAGCCGGGACTAGCGGCAATGAGCAGTTCTTC. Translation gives CASSLKVAAGTSGNEQFF. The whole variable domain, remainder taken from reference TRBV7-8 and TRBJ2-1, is GAGVSQSPRYKVAKRGQDVALRCDPISGHVSLFWYQQALGQGPEFLTYFQNEAQLDKSGLPSDRFFAERPEGSVSTLKIQRTQQEDSAVYLCASSLKVAAGTSGNEQFFGPGTRLTVL.

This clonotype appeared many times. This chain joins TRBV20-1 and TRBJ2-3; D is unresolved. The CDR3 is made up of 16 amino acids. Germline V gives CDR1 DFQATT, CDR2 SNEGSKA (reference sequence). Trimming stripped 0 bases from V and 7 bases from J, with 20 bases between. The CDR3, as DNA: TGCAGTGCTAGAGATCTATCCAGCGCCGTCTTCTATACGCAGTATTTT. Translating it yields CSARDLSSAVFYTQYF.

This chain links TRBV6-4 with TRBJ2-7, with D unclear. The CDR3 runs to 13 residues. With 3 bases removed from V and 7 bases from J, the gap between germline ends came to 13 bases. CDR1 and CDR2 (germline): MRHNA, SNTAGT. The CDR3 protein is CASSEVAGNEQYF. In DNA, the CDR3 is TGTGCCAGCAGTGAGGTAGCCGGCAATGAGCAGTACTTC.

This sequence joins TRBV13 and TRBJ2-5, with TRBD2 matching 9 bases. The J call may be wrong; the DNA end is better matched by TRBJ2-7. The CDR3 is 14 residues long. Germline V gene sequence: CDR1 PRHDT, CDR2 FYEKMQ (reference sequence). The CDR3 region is CASSPRGGVYEQYF. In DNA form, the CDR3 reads TGTGCCAGCAGCCCTCGCGGGGGGGTATACGAGCAGTACTTC.

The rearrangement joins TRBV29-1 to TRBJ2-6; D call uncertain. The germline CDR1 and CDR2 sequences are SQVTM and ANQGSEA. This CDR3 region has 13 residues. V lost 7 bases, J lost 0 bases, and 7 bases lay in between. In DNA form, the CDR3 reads TGCAGCGCGATCTCCTCTGGGGCCAACGTCCTGACTTTC. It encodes CSAISSGANVLTF.

The CDR3 bases are TGTGCCAGCATTGATAACTGGCCGGGGGGCTACACCTTC. Translation: CASIDNWPGGYTF. This rearrangement joins TRBV12-3 or TRBV12-4 to TRBJ1-2; D remains unclear. V lost 7 bases, J lost 8 bases, and 17 bases lay in between. The CDR3 totals 13 residues.

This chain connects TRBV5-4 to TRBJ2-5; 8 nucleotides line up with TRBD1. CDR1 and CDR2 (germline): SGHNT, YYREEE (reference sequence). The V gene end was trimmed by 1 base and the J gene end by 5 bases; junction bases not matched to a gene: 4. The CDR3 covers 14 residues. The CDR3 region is CASSLQGAVETQYF. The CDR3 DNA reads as TGTGCCAGCAGCTTGCAGGGGGCGGTGGAGACCCAGTACTTC.